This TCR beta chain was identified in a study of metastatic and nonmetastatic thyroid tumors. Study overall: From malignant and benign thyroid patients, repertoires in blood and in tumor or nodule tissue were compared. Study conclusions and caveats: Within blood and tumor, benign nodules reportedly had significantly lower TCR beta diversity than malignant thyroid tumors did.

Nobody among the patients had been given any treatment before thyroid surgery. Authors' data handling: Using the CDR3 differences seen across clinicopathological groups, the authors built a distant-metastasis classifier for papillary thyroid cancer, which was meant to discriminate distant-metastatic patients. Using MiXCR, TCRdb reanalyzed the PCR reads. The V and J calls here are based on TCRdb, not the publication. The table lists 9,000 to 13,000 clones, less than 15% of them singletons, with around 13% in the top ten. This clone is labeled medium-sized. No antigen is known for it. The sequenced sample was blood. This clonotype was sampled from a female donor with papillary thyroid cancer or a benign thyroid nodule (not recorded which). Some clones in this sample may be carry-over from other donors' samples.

CDR3 residues: CASSQDPSTGGHGYTF. The CDR3 DNA sequence: TGCGCCAGCAGCCAAGATCCTAGCACAGGGGGCCATGGCTACACCTTC. The chain combines TRBV4-1 with TRBJ1-2; 9 bases are shared with TRBD1. Unmatched junction bases numbered 8, after V lost 0 bases and J lost 6 bases. The germline gives CDR1 MGHRA, CDR2 YSYEKL. The CDR3 is made up of 16 amino acids.